This T cell receptor beta chain was sequenced during a study of blood T cell repertoires in COVID-19 (TCRdb year 2020). With regard to the full study: Recovered participants in ImmuneRACE Cohort 3 were defined by two consecutive negative NP/OP PCR tests, clearance by a healthcare professional, or resolution of symptoms. Collaborator samples came from the United States, Italy and Spain and covered acute and convalescent phases of COVID-19. Samples came from the ongoing ImmuneRACE study (first 160 participants) plus 1,254 subjects from 6 global collaborators. The dataset comprised deeply sampled blood TCRbeta repertoires from subjects exposed to, actively infected with, or recovered from COVID-19. HLA class I and class II types, where available, came from metadata supplied by the sample provider rather than from assay-based typing. The sample metadata nearly always contained a de-identified subject ID, COVID-19 status, age in years and sex. A freely available public database, intended as a resource for researchers studying the immune response to SARS-CoV-2, is where the repertoires were released. The prospective study material was composed of cDNA or gDNA derived from T cells, B-cell-depleted T cells, or PBMCs. Study-level results and caveats: The amount of clinical and demographic metadata varied by source and participant and was provided uncurated.

About this clone itself: The antigen it recognizes is unknown. Qualities for individual bases were not recorded, and no much larger clone is one base off.

Participants in the prospective study were aged 18 to 89 years, lived in approximately 26 United States geographic areas, and enrolled through a virtual design. In the prospective study, cohorts were assigned on the basis of participant-reported clinical history obtained from a screening survey and a study questionnaire. Mobile phlebotomists in the prospective study collected whole blood, serum and a nasopharyngeal or oropharyngeal swab from every participant. Participants in the prospective study had the option to provide additional blood draws and questionnaires over a roughly 2-month period. Blood samples from the prospective study were shipped frozen or at room temperature prior to DNA extraction. V was cut back by 4 bases and J by 3 bases, leaving a gap of 16 bases between them. CDR1 and CDR2 are drawn from the germline V gene (reference sequence): SGHKS, YYEKEE. The CDR3 holds 15 amino acids from the cysteine to the phenylalanine. Only the CDR3 region is kept as DNA, spanning 45 bases read in frame from base 1.

TCRbeta CDR3 regions were amplified from genomic DNA using the immunoSEQ Assay, a bias-controlled multiplex PCR. The source study handled its data this way. The number of nucleated cells in each sample was estimated by amplification of reference gene primers within the assay. To quantify the absolute abundance of each unique TCRbeta CDR3 rearrangement, sequence reads were collapsed and filtered. For each sample, productive Simpson clonality was calculated by taking the square root of Simpson's diversity index across productive rearrangements. This is the immuneACCESS table as TCRdb keeps it, with only in-frame sequences that have V and J called. A part of the clones is gone; compared with another copy, unresolved V genes explain less than half, and the rest is unexplained. Clone size and V and J calls were adopted from that table, with D and trimming inferred from the DNA. For this sample there are 200,000 to 250,000 clones; around 85% appear just once. Of the sample, 3.1% falls within the top ten clones.

Sequencing was performed on PBMCs or T cells enriched from blood (not recorded which). The chain joins TRBV5-5 to TRBJ1-2; a weak D assignment points to TRBD1 (5 bases agree). This sequence originates from a woman aged 50 to 65 in a cohort exposed to, infected with or recovered from COVID-19 (not recorded which). At the DNA level, the sequence is TGTGCCAGCAGCATGGCACCGGGACTGGACTATGGCTACACCTTC. Its protein reads: CASSMAPGLDYGYTF.